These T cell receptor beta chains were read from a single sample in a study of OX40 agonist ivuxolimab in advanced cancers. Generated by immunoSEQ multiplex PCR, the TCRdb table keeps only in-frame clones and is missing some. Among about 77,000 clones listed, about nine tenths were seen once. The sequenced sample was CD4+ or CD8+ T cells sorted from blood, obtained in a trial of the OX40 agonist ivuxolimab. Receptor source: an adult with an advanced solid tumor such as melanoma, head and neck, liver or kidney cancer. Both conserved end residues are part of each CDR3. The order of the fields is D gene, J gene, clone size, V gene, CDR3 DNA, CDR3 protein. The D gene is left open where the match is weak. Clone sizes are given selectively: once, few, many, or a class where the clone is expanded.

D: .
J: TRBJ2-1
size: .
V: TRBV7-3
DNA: TGTGCCAGCAGCTTAAAGGGCGGGACCTCCTACAATGAGCAGTTCTTC
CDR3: CASSLKGGTSYNEQFF

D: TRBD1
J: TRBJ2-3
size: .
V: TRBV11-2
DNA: TGTGCCAGCAGCCGCCTCAAGGGGGCCCTCACAGATACGCAGTATTTT
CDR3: CASSRLKGALTDTQYF

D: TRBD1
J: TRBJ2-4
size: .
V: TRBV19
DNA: TGTGCCAGTCTAAGTTGGGACAGAAACATTCAGTACTTC
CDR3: CASLSWDRNIQYF

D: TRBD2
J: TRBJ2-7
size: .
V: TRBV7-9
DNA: TGTGCCAGTAGTAGCGGGGACGAGCAGTACTTC
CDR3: CASSSGDEQYF

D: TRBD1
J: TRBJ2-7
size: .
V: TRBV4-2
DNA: TGTGCCAGCAGCCAAGAGTCCGGGACAGGGACCTACGAGCAGTACTTC
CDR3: CASSQESGTGTYEQYF

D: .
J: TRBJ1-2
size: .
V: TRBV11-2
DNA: TGTGCCAGCAGCTTATGGCCAGGACGGGACTATGGCTACACCTTC
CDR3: CASSLWPGRDYGYTF

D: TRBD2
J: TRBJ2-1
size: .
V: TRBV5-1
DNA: TGCGCCAGCAGCTCAGGACTAGCGGGGACCAATGAGCAGTTCTTC
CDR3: CASSSGLAGTNEQFF

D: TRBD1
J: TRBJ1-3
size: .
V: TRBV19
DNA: TGTGCCAGCCTGGGACAGGGTCGAAACACCATATATTTT
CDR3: CASLGQGRNTIYF

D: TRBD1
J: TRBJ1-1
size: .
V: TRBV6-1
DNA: TGTGCCAGCAGGGACAGGGGGCTCACTGAAGCTTTCTTT
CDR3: CASRDRGLTEAFF

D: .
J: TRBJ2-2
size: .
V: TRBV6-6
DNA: TGTGCCAGCAGTTACGGGCCGAGGACCGGGGAGCTGTTTTTT
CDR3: CASSYGPRTGELFF

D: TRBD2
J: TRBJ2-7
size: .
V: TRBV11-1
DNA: TGTGCCAGCAGCTCTTGGGGGGGTTCCGAGCAGTACTTC
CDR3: CASSSWGGSEQYF

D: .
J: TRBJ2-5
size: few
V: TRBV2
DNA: TGTGCCAGCAGGGCCCAACGGGATTATCAAGAGACCCAGTACTTC
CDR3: CASRAQRDYQETQYF

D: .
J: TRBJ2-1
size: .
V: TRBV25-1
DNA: TGTGCCAGCAGCCGGGACCAACCTCCCCATGAGCAGTTCTTC
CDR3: CASSRDQPPHEQFF

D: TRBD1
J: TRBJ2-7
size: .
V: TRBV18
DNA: TGTGCCAGCTCACTGGACAGGCTGGGGCAGTACTTC
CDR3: CASSLDRLGQYF

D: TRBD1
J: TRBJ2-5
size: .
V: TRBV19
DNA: TGTGCCAGTAGTTACATTCCGGGACAGGGTGATGAGACCCAGTACTTC
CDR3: CASSYIPGQGDETQYF

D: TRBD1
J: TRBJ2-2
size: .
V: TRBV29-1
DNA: TGCAGCGTGGCACAGGGGGCAGTTCCGAGCACCGGGGAGCTGTTTTTT
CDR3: CSVAQGAVPSTGELFF